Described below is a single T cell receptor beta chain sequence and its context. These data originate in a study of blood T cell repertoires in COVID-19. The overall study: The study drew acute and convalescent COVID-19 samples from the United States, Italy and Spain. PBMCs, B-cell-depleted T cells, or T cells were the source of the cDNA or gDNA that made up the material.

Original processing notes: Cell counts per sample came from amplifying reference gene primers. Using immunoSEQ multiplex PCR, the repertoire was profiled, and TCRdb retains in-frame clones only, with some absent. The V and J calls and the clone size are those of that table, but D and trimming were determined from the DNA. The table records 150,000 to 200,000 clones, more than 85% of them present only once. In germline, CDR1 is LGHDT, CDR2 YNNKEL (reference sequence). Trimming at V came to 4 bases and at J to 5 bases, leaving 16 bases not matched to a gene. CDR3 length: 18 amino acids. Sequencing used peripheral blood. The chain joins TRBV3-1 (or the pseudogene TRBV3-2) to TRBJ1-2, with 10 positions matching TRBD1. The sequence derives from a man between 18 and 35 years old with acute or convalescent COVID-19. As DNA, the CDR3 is TGTGCCAGCAGCCCTTCGTCGGGACAGGGGCGGGTGTGGTATGGCTACACCTTC. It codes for CASSPSSGQGRVWYGYTF.